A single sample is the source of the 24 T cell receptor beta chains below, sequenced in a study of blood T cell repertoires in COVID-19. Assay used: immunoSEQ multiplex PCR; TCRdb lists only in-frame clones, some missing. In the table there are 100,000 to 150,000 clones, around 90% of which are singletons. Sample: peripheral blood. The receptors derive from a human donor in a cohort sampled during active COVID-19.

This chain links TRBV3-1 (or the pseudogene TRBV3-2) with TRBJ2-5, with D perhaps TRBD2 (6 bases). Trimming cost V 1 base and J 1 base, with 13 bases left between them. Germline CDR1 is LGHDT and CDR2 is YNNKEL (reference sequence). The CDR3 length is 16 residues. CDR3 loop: CASSQARLVLQETQYF. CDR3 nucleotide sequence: TGTGCCAGCAGCCAAGCCCGACTAGTCCTCCAAGAGACCCAGTACTTC.

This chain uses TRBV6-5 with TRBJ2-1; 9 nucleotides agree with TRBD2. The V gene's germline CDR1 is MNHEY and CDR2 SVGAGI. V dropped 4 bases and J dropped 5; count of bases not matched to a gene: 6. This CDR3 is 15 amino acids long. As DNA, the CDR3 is TGTGCCAGCAGTTCGTTGGCTAGCGGGGACAATGAGCAGTTCTTC. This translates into CASSSLASGDNEQFF.

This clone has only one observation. CDR3 loop: CASSDQGTGDYGYTF. As DNA, the CDR3 is TGTGCCAGCAGTGACCAAGGGACAGGGGACTATGGCTACACCTTC. The chain uses TRBV25-1 and TRBJ1-2, with 10 bases aligning to TRBD1. V shed 3 bases and J 3 bases; nucleotides not matched to a gene: 4. The CDR3 extends over 15 amino acids. Looked up from germline, CDR1 is MGHDK and CDR2 is SYGVNS.

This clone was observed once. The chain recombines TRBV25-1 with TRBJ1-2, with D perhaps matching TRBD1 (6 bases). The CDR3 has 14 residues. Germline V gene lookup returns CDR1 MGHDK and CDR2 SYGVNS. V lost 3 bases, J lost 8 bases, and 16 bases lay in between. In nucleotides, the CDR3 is TGTGCCAGCAGTGATCCACAGGGACGTGGCGGCTACACCTTC. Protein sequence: CASSDPQGRGGYTF.

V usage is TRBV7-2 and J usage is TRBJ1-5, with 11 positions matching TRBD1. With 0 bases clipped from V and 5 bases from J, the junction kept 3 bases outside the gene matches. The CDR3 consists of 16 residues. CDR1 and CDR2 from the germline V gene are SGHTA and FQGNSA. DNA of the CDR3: TGTGCCAGCAGCTTAGCCGGGACAGGGGGGCATCAGCCCCAGCATTTT. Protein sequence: CASSLAGTGGHQPQHF.

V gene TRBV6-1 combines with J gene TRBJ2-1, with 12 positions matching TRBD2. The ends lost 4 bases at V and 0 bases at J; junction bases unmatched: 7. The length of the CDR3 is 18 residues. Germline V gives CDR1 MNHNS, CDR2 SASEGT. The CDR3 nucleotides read TGTGCCAGCAGTGTACGGCTAGCGGGGGGGACCTCCTACAATGAGCAGTTCTTC. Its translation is CASSVRLAGGTSYNEQFF.

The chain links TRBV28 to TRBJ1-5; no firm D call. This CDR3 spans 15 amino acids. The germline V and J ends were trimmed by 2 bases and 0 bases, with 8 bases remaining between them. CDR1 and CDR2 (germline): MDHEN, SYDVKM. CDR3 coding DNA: TGTGCCAGCAGTTTAAGAGGTTATAGCAATCAGCCCCAGCATTTT. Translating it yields CASSLRGYSNQPQHF. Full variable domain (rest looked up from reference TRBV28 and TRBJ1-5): DVKVTQSSRYLVKRTGEKVFLECVQDMDHENMFWYRQDPGLGLRLIYFSYDVKMKEKGDIPEGYSVSREKKERFSLILESASTNQTSMYLCASSLRGYSNQPQHFGDGTRLSIL.

CDR3 protein: CASSHLAGLVLRSGELFF. The CDR3 bases are TGTGCCAGCAGCCATCTAGCGGGGTTAGTGTTGAGGTCCGGGGAGCTGTTTTTT. The chain joins TRBV4-2 to TRBJ2-2, with 9 bases fitting TRBD2. Unmatched junction bases numbered 14, after V lost 3 bases and J lost 6 bases. Germline CDR1 and CDR2: LGHNA and YNFKEQ. The CDR3 sequence is 18 residues long.

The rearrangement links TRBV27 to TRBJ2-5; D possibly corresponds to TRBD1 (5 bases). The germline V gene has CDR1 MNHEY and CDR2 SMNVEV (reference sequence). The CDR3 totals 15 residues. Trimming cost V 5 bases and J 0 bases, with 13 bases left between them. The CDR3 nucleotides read TGTGCCAGCAGTCCTTCCACAGGAGACCAAGAGACCCAGTACTTC. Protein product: CASSPSTGDQETQYF.

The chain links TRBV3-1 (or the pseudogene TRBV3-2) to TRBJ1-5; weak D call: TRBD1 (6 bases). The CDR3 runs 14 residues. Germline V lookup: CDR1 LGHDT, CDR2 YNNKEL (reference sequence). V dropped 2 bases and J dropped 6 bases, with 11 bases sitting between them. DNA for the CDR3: TGTGCCAGCAGCCAACGGACAGTAGGTCAGCCCCAGCATTTT. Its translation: CASSQRTVGQPQHF.

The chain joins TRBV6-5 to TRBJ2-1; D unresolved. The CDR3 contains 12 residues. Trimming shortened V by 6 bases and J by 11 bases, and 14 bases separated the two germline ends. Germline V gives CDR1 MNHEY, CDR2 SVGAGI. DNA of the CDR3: TGTGCCAGCAGCCGTGATAGAACGAAGCAGTTCTTC. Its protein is CASSRDRTKQFF.

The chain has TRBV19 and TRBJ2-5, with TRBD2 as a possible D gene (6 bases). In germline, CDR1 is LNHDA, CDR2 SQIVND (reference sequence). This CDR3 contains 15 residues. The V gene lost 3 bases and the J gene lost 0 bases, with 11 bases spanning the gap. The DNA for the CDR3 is TGTGCCAGTAGTATCCCCGGGGGTCACCAAGAGACCCAGTACTTC. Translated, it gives CASSIPGGHQETQYF.

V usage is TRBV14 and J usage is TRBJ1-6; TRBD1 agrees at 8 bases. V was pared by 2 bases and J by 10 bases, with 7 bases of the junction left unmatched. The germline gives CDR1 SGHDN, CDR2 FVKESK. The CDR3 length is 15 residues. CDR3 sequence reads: CASSQRDRFSSPLHF. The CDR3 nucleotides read TGTGCCAGCAGCCAAAGGGACAGGTTTTCGTCACCCCTCCACTTT.

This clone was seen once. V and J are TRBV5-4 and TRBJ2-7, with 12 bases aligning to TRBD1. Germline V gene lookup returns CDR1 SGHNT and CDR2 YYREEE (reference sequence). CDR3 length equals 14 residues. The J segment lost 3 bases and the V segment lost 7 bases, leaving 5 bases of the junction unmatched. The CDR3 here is CASHRDRGRYEQYF. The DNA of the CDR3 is TGTGCCAGCCACCGGGACAGGGGGCGCTACGAGCAGTACTTC.

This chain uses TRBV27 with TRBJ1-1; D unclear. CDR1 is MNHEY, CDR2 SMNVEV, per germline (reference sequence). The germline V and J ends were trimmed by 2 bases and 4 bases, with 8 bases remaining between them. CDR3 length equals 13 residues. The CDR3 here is CASSLPGGTEAFF. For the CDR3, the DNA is TGTGCCAGCAGTTTACCCGGCGGCACTGAAGCTTTCTTT.

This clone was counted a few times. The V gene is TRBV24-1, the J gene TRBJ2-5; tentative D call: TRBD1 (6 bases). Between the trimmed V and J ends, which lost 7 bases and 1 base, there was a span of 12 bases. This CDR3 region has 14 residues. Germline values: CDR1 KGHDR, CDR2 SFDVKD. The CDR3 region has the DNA TGTGCCACCAGCGATGGACAGTTCCAAGAGACCCAGTACTTC. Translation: CATSDGQFQETQYF.

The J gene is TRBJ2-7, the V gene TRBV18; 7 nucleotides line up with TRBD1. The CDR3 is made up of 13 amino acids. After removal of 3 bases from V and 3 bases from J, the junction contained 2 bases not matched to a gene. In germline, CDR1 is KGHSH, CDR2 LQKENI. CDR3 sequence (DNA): TGTGCCAGCTCACCCGGGGACAGCTACGAGCAGTACTTC. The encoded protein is CASSPGDSYEQYF.

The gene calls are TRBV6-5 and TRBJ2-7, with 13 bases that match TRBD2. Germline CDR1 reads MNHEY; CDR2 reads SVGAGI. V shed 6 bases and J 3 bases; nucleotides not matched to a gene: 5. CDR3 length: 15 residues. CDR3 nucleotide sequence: TGTGCCAGCAGGGACGGGACTAGCGGGATCTACGAGCAGTACTTC. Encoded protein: CASRDGTSGIYEQYF.

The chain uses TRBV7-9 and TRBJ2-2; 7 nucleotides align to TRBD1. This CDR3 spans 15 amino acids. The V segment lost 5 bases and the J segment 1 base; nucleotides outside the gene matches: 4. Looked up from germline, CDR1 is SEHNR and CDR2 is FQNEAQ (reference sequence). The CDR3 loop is CASSRQGLNTGELFF. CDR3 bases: TGTGCCAGCAGCCGACAGGGCCTGAACACCGGGGAGCTGTTTTTT.

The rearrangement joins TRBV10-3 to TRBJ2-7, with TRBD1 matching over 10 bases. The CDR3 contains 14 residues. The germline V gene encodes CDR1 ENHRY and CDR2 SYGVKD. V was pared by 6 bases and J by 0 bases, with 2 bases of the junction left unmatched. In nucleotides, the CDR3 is TGTGCCATCAGCGGACAGGGGGACTCCTACGAGCAGTACTTC. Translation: CAISGQGDSYEQYF.

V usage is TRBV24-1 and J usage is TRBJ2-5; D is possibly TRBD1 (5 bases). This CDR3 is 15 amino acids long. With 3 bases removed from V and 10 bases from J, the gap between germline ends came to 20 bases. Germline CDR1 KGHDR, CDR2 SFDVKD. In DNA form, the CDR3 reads TGTGCCACCAGTGATCCCGACAGTCACCCTAGGGACCAGTACTTC. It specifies CATSDPDSHPRDQYF.

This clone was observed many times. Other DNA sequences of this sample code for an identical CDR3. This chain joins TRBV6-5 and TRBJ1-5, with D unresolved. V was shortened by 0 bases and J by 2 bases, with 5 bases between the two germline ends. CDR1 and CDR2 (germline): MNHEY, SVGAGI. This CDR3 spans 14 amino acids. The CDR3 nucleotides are TGTGCCAGCAGTTACTCGAGGGGCAATCAGCCCCAGCATTTT. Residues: CASSYSRGNQPQHF.

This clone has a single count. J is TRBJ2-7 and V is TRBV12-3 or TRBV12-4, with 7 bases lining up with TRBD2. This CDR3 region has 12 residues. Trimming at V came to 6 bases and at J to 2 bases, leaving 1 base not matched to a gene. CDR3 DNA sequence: TGTGCCAGCAGGGGGGGGACCTACGAGCAGTACTTC. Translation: CASRGGTYEQYF.

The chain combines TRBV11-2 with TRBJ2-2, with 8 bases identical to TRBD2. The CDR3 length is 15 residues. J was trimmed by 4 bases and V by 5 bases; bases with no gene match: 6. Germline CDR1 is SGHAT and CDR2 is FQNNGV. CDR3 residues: CASSRPGGVTGELFF. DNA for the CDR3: TGTGCCAGCAGCCGTCCGGGGGGGGTCACCGGGGAGCTGTTTTTT.